The 7 T cell receptor beta chains below all came from one sample that was sequenced in a study of cytomegalovirus exposure and HLA in healthy donors. With 60 Vbeta and 13 Jbeta primers, the PCR was carried out. Clones were sequenced by immunoSEQ multiplex PCR, and TCRdb holds only the in-frame ones, with some missing. The sample consists of 170,000 or so clones, nearly 80% of them appearing once. What was sequenced was PBMCs. All receptors come from a woman between 35 and 50 years old in good health and CMV-seronegative.

The V and J genes are TRBV10-1 and TRBJ2-1, with 8 nucleotides matching TRBD1. Germline CDR1 reads WNHNN; CDR2 reads SYGVQD (reference sequence). The CDR3 extends over 16 amino acids. V lost 5 bases to trimming and J lost 4 bases; unmatched junction nucleotides: 10. The CDR3 nucleotides read TGCGCCAGCAGTCCGGCCGGGACAGGACGATACAATGAGCAGTTCTTC. Amino acids: CASSPAGTGRYNEQFF.

The chain couples TRBV5-1 to TRBJ1-5; 11 positions match TRBD1. After removal of 3 bases from V and 1 base from J, the junction contained 3 bases not matched to a gene. This CDR3 is built from 16 residues. CDR1 is SGHRS and CDR2 is YFSETQ in the germline V gene. The chain's CDR3 is CASSWGTGGSNQPQHF. Here the CDR3 DNA reads TGCGCCAGCAGCTGGGGGACAGGGGGGAGCAATCAGCCCCAGCATTTT.

This clone came up a few times. The chain couples TRBV5-4 to TRBJ2-1; maybe TRBD2 (7 bases). The V gene's germline CDR1 is SGHNT and CDR2 YYREEE (reference sequence). Trimming removed 2 bases at V and 3 bases at J, with 24 bases between. This CDR3 has 19 amino acids. CDR3 nucleotides: TGTGCCAGCAGCTTCCCCTCTTATAGGGGGGGGAGCTTCTACAATGAGCAGTTCTTC. Its protein product is CASSFPSYRGGSFYNEQFF.

The chain has TRBV19 and TRBJ1-4; 10 nucleotides align to TRBD1. V dropped 6 bases and J dropped 5; count of bases not matched to a gene: 6. The CDR3 has 15 amino acids. Germline values: CDR1 LNHDA, CDR2 SQIVND (reference sequence). The CDR3 DNA is TGTGCCAGTAGGTCCCCGGGACAGGGGAATGAAAAACTGTTTTTT. This translates into CASRSPGQGNEKLFF.

This chain links TRBV27 with TRBJ2-3; TRBD2 matches 7 bases. Germline CDR1 reads MNHEY; CDR2 reads SMNVEV (reference sequence). The CDR3 spans 18 residues. With 10 bases clipped from V and 2 bases from J, the junction kept 21 bases outside the gene matches. This CDR3 is CATRVGGVRYWSTDTQYF. CDR3 coding DNA: TGTGCCACCCGAGTTGGGGGGGTGCGTTATTGGTCCACAGATACGCAGTATTTT.

This clone was detected a few times. The rearrangement uses TRBV19 and TRBJ1-3; D is unclear. The CDR3 has 18 residues. Trimming left V 3 bases short and J 0 bases short, with 18 bases between. Germline values: CDR1 LNHDA, CDR2 SQIVND (reference sequence). CDR3 residues: CASSMNEPFGSSGNTIYF. CDR3 coding DNA: TGTGCCAGTAGTATGAATGAGCCTTTTGGGAGCTCTGGAAACACCATATATTTT.

The chain couples TRBV28 to TRBJ2-3, with TRBD2 as a possible D gene (6 bases). Trimming cost V 5 bases and J 2 bases, with 11 bases left between them. There are 14 residues in the CDR3. Germline loops: CDR1 MDHEN, CDR2 SYDVKM. CDR3 amino acids: CASSIPDYTDTQYF. CDR3 sequence (DNA): TGTGCCAGCAGTATCCCGGACTACACAGATACGCAGTATTTT. The full variable domain, completed using reference TRBV28 and TRBJ2-3, is DVKVTQSSRYLVKRTGEKVFLECVQDMDHENMFWYRQDPGLGLRLIYFSYDVKMKEKGDIPEGYSVSREKKERFSLILESASTNQTSMYLCASSIPDYTDTQYFGPGTRLTVL.